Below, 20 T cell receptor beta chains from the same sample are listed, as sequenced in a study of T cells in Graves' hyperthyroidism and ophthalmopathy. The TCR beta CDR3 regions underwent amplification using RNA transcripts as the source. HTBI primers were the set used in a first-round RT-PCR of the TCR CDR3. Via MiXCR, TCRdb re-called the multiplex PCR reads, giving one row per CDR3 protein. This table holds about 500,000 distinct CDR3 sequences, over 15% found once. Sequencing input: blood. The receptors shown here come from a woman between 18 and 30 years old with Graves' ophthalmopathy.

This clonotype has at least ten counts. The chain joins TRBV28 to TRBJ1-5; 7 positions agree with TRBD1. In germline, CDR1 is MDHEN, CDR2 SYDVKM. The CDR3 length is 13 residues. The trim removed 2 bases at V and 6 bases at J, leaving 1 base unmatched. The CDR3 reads CASSLRGPQPQHF. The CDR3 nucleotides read TGTGCCAGCAGTTTAAGGGGGCCTCAGCCCCAGCATTTT.

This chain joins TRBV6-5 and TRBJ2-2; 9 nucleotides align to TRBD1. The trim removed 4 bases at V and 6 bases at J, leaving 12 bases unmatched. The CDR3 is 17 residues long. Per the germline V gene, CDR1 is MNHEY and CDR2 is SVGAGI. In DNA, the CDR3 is TGTGCCAGCAGTTTCCTAGGGGACAGGGAAGGTTCCGGGGAGCTGTTTTTT. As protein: CASSFLGDREGSGELFF.

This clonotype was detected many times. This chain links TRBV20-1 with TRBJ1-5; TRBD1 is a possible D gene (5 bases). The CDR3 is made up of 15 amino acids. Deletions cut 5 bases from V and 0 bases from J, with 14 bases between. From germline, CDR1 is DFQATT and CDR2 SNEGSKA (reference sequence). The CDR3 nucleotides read TGCAGTGCTCTCAGGACACCTTATAGCAATCAGCCCCAGCATTTT. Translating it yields CSALRTPYSNQPQHF.

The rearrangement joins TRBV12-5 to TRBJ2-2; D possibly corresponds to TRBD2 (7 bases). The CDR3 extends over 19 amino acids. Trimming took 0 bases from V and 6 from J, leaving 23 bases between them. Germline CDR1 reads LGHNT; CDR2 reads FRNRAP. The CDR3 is CASGLVLGGAGTSAGELFF. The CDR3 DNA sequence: TGTGCTAGTGGTTTGGTACTGGGGGGGGCGGGGACCTCCGCCGGGGAGCTGTTTTTT.

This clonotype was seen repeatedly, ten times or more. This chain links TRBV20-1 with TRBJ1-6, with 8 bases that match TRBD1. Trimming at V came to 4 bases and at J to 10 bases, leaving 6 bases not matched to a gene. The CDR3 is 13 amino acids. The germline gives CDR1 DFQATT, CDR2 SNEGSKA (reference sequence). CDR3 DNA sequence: TGCAGTGCTACCGACAGGGGCCCCTCACCCCTCCACTTT. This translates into CSATDRGPSPLHF.

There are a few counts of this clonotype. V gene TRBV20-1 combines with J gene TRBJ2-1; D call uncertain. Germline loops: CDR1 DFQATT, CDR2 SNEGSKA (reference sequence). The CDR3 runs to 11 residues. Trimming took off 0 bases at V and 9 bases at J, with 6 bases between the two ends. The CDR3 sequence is CSAREVVEQFF. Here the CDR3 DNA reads TGCAGTGCTAGAGAAGTAGTTGAGCAGTTCTTC.

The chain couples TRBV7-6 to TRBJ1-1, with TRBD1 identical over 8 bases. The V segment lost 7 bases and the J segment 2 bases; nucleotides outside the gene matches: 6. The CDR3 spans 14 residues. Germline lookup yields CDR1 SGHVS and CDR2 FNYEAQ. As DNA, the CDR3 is TGTGCCAGCACCCTTGGACAGGGAAACACTGAAGCTTTCTTT. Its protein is CASTLGQGNTEAFF.

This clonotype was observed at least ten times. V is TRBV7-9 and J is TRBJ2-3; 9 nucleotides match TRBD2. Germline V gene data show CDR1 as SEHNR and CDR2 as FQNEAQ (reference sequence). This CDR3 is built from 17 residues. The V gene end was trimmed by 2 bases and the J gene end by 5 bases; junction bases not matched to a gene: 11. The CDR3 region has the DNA TGTGCCAGCAGCTTACCCTGGGGCGGGGGGGCCTTAGATACGCAGTATTTT. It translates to CASSLPWGGGALDTQYF.

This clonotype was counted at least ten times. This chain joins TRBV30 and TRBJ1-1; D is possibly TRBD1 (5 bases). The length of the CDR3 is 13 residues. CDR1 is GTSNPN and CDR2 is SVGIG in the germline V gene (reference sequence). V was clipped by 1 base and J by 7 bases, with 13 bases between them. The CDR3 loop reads CAWSGQLNGEAFF. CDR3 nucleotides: TGTGCCTGGAGTGGACAGCTAAATGGTGAAGCTTTCTTT.

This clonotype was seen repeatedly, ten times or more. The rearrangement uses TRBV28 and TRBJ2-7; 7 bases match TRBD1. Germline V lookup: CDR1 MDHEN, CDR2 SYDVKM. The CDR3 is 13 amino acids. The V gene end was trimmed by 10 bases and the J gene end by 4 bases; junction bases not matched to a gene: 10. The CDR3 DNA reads TGTGCCAATGATGACAGGGAAGCGTACGAGCAGTACTTC. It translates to CANDDREAYEQYF.

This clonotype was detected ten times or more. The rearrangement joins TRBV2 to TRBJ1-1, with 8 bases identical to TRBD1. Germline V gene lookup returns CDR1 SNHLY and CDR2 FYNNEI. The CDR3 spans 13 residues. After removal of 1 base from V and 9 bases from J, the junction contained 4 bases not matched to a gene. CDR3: CASSEGTGIKAFF. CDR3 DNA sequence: TGTGCCAGCAGTGAAGGGACAGGGATAAAAGCTTTCTTT.

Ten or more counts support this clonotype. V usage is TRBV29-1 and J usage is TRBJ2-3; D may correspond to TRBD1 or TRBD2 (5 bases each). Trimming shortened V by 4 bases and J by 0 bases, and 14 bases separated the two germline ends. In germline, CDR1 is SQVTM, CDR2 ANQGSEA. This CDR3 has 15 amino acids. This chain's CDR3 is CSVVGTQTSTDTQYF. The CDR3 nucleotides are TGCAGCGTTGTCGGGACGCAAACCAGCACAGATACGCAGTATTTT.

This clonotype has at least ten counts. CDR3 DNA sequence: TGCGCCAGCAGCCTGGGACCGGCCAACACTGAAGCTTTCTTT. It translates to CASSLGPANTEAFF. The V call is TRBV5-1, the J call TRBJ1-1, with D possibly matching TRBD1 (5 bases). The V gene's germline CDR1 is SGHRS and CDR2 YFSETQ. Trimming cost V 4 bases and J 2 bases, with 12 bases left between them. This CDR3 contains 14 residues.

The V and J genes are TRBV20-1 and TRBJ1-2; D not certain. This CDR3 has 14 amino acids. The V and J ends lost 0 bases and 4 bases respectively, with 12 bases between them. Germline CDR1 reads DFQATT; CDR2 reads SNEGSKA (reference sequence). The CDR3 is CSARDVKTSYGYTF. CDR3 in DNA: TGCAGTGCTAGAGATGTGAAGACAAGCTATGGCTACACCTTC.

CDR3 coding DNA: TGTGCCAGCAGCTTAATCTACGGAAACTACAATGAGCAGTTCTTC. The encoded protein is CASSLIYGNYNEQFF. The J gene is TRBJ2-1, the V gene TRBV6-2 or TRBV6-3, with D unresolved. V lost 6 bases to trimming and J lost 3 bases, with 15 bases between them. The length of the CDR3 is 15 residues. CDR1 and CDR2 (germline): MNHEY, SVGEGT.

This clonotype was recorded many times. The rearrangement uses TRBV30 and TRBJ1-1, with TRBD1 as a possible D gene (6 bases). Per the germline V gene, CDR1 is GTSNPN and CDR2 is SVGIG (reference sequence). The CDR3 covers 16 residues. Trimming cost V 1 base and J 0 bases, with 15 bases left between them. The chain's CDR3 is CAWSAYRDFMNTEAFF. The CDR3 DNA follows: TGTGCCTGGAGTGCCTACAGGGACTTTATGAACACTGAAGCTTTCTTT.

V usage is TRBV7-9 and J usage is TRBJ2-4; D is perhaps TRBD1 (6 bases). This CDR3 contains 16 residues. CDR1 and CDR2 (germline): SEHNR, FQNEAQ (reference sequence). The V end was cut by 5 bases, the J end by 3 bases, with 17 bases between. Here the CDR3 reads CASSPPEGVGKNIQYF. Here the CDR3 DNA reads TGTGCCAGCAGCCCCCCCGAGGGGGTCGGCAAAAACATTCAGTACTTC. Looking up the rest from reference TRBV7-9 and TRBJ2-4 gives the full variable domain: DTGVSQNPRHKITKRGQNVTFRCDPISEHNRLYWYRQTLGQGPEFLTYFQNEAQLEKSRLLSDRFSAERPKGSFSTLEIQRTEQGDSAMYLCASSPPEGVGKNIQYFGAGTRLSVL.

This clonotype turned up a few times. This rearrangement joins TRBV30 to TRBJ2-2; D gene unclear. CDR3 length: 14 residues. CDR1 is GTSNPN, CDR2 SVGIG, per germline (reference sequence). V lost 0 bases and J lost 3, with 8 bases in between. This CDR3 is CAWSVGRHTGELFF. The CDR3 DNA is TGTGCCTGGAGTGTAGGGCGGCACACCGGGGAGCTGTTTTTT.

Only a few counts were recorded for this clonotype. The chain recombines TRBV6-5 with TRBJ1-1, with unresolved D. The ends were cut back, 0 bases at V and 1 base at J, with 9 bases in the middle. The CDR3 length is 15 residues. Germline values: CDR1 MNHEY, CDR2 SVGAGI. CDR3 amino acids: CASSYSPEGNTEAFF. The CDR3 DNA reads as TGTGCCAGCAGTTACTCCCCAGAGGGGAACACTGAAGCTTTCTTT.

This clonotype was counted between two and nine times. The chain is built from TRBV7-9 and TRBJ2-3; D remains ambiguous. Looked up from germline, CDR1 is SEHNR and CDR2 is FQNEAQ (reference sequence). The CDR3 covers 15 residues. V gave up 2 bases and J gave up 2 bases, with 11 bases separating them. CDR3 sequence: CASSLFPQSTDTQYF. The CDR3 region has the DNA TGTGCCAGCAGCTTATTCCCACAGTCCACAGATACGCAGTATTTT.